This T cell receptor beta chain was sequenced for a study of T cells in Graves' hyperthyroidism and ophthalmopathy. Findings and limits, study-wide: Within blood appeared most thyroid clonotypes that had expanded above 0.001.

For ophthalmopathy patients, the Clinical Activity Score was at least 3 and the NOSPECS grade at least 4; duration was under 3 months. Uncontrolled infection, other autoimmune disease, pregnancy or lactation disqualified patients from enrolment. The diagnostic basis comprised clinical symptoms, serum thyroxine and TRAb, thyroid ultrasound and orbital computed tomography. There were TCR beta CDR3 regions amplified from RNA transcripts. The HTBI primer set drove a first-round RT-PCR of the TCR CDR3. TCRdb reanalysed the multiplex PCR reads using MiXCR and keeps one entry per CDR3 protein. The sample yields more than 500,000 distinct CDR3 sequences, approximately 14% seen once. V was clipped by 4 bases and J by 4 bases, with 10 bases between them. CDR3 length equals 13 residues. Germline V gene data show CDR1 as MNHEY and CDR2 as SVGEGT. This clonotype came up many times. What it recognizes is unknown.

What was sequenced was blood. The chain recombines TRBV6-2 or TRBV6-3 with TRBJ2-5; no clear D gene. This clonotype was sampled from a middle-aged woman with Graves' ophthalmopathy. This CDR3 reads CASSSRVPETQYF. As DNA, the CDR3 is TGTGCCAGCAGTTCCCGGGTTCCAGAGACCCAGTACTTC.